The 2 T cell receptor beta chains below all came from one sample that was sequenced in a study of cytomegalovirus exposure and HLA in healthy donors. 60 Vbeta and 13 Jbeta primers were used in PCR. The data were produced by immunoSEQ multiplex PCR, yet TCRdb's version contains in-frame clones alone and is incomplete. The sample records over 150,000 clones, 79% being singletons. The material sequenced was PBMCs. The receptors originated from a man between 35 and 55 years old in good health and CMV-seronegative.

The V call is TRBV28, the J call TRBJ2-7; the match to TRBD2 covers 8 bases. V lost 2 bases and J lost 3; bases outside the gene matches: 9. The length of the CDR3 is 16 residues. Germline CDR1 MDHEN, CDR2 SYDVKM. The CDR3 DNA sequence: TGTGCCAGCAGTTTAGGTGACGCGGGAGGACACTACGAGCAGTACTTC. This gives the protein CASSLGDAGGHYEQYF.

The CDR3 here is CSVAGLAGSSTDTQYF. CDR3 in DNA: TGCAGCGTGGCCGGACTAGCGGGGTCTAGCACAGATACGCAGTATTTT. The chain carries TRBV29-1 and TRBJ2-3; TRBD2 matches 12 bases. Trimming took 6 bases from V and 0 from J; bases not matched to a gene: 7. Germline V lookup: CDR1 SQVTM, CDR2 ANQGSEA. There are 16 residues in the CDR3.